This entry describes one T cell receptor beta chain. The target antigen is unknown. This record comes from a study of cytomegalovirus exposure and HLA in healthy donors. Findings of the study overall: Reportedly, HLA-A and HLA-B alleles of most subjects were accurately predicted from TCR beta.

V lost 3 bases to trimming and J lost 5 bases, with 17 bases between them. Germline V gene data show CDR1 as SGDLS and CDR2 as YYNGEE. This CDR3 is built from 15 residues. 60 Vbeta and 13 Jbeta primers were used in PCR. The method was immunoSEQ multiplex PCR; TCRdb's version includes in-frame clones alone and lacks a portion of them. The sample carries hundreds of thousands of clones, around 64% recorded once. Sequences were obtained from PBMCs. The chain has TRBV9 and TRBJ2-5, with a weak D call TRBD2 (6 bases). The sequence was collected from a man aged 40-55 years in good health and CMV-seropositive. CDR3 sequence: CASSGNRGAGETQYF. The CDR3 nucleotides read TGTGCCAGCAGCGGGAATCGCGGGGCTGGGGAGACCCAGTACTTC.